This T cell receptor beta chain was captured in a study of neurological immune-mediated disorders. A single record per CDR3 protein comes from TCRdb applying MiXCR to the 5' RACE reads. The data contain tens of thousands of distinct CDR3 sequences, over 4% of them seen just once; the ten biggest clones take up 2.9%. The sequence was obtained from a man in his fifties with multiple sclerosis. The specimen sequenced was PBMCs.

CDR3 sequence reads: CASSFSGPQDTTNEKLFF. The CDR3, as DNA: TGTGCCAGCAGTTTTTCCGGACCCCAGGATACAACTAATGAAAAACTGTTTTTT. V is TRBV27 and J is TRBJ1-4, with D unresolved. Germline lookup yields CDR1 MNHEY and CDR2 SMNVEV (reference sequence). Trimming took off 3 bases at V and 0 bases at J, with 17 bases between the two ends. CDR3 length: 18 amino acids. The full variable domain, its missing parts supplied by reference TRBV27 and TRBJ1-4, is EAQVTQNPRYLITVTGKKLTVTCSQNMNHEYMSWYRQDPGLGLRQIYYSMNVEVTDKGDVPEGYKVSRKEKRNFPLILESPSPNQTSLYFCASSFSGPQDTTNEKLFFGSGTQLSVL.